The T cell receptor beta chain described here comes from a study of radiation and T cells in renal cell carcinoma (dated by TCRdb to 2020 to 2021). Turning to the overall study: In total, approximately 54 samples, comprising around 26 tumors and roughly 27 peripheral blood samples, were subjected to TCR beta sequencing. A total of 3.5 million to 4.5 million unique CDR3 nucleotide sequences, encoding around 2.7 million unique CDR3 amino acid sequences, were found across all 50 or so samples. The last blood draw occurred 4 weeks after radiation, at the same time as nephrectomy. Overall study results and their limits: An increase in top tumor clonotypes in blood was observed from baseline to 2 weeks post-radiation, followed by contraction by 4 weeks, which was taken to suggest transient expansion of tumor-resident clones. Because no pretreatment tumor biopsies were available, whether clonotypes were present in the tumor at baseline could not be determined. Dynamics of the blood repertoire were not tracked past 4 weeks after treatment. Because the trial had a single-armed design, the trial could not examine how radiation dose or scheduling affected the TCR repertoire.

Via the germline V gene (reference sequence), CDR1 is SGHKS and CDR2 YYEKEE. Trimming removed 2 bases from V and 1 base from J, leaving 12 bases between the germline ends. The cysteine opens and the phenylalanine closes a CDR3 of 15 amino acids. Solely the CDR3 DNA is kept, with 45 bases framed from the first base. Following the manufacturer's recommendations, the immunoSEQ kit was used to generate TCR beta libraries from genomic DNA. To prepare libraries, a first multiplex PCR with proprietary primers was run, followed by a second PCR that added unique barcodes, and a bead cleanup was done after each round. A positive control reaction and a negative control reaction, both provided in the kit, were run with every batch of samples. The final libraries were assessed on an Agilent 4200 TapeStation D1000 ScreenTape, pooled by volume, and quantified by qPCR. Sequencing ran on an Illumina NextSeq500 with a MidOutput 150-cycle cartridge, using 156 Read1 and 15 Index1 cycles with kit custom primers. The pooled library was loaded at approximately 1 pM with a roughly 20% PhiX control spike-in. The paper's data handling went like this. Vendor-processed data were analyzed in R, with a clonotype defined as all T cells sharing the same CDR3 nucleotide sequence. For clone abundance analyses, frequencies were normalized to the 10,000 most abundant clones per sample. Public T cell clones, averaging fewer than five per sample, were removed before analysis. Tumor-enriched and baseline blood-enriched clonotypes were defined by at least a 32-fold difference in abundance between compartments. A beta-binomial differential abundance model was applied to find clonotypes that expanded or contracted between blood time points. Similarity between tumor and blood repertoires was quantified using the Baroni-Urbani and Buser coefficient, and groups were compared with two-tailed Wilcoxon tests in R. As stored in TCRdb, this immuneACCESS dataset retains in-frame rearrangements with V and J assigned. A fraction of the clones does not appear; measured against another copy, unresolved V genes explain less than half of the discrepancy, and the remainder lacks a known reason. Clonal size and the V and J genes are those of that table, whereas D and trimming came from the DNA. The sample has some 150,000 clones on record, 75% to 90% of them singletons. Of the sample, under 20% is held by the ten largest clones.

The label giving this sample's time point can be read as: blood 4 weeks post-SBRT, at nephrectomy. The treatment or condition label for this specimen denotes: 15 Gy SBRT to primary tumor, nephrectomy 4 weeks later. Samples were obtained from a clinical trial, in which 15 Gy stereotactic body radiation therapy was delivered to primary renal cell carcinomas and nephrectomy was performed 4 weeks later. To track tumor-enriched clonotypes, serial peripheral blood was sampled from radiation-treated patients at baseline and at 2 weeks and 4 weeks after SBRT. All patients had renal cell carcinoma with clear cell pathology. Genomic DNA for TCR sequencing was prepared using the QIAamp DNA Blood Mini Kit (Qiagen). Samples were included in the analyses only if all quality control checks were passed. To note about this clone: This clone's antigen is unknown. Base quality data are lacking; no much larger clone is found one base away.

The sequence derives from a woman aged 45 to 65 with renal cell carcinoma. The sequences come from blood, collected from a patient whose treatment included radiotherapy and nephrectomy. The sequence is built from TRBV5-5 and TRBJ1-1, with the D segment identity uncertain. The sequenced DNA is TGTGCCAGCAGCTTAGAAACGGGGTCGAACACTGAAGCTTTCTTT. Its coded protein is CASSLETGSNTEAFF.